The 28 T cell receptor beta chains below come from one sample, sequenced in a study of long-term antiretroviral therapy in people with HIV. With survey level as its setting, the immunoSEQ assay was v3.0. TCRdb's copy holds only in-frame clones and misses some; the assay was immunoSEQ multiplex PCR. The sample lists some 27,000 clones, roughly 84% occurring once. This specimen consisted of unsorted PBMCs, obtained 0.4 years after starting antiretroviral therapy. The source is a man aged 18 to 29 with HIV.

The chain is built from TRBV5-6 and TRBJ1-5; D is unclear. CDR3 length: 13 amino acids. Trimming left V 2 bases short and J 7 bases short, with 10 bases between. From germline, CDR1 is SGHDT and CDR2 YYEEEE. In DNA, the CDR3 is TGTGCCAGCAGCTTCAAGGGCGGCCAGCCCCAGCATTTT. Protein: CASSFKGGQPQHF. Full variable domain (missing parts from reference TRBV5-6 and TRBJ1-5): DAGVTQSPTHLIKTRGQQVTLRCSPKSGHDTVSWYQQALGQGPQFIFQYYEEEERQRGNFPDRFSGHQFPNYSSELNVNALLLGDSALYLCASSFKGGQPQHFGDGTRLSIL.

J is TRBJ2-1 and V is TRBV18; D possibly uses TRBD1 or TRBD2 (6 bases each). Germline CDR1 reads KGHSH; CDR2 reads LQKENI. The CDR3 is 16 residues long. The V and J ends lost 0 bases and 5 bases respectively, with 14 bases between them. DNA for the CDR3: TGTGCCAGCTCACCACCAGGGGGGCAGGGGAACAATGAGCAGTTCTTC. Translation gives CASSPPGGQGNNEQFF.

The V call is TRBV9, the J call TRBJ2-7, with 15 bases matching TRBD2. The J segment lost 0 bases and the V segment lost 4 bases, leaving 5 bases of the junction unmatched. Germline CDR1 reads SGDLS; CDR2 reads YYNGEE. This CDR3 spans 17 amino acids. CDR3 in amino acids: CASSKGLAGGSSYEQYF. The DNA of the CDR3 is TGTGCCAGCAGCAAGGGACTAGCGGGGGGCAGCTCCTACGAGCAGTACTTC. The full variable domain, rest sourced from reference TRBV9 and TRBJ2-7, is DSGVTQTPKHLITATGQRVTLRCSPRSGDLSVYWYQQSLDQGLQFLIQYYNGEERAKGNILERFSAQQFPDLHSELNLSSLELGDSALYFCASSKGLAGGSSYEQYFGPGTRLTVT.

V is TRBV5-5 and J is TRBJ1-4; no clear D. The CDR3 length is 15 residues. Trimming took off 1 base at V and 0 bases at J, with 7 bases between the two ends. Germline V gene lookup returns CDR1 SGHKS and CDR2 YYEKEE (reference sequence). The CDR3 nucleotides are TGTGCCAGCAGCTTGACCGCCTCAACTAATGAAAAACTGTTTTTT. This gives the protein CASSLTASTNEKLFF. The whole variable domain, filled in from reference TRBV5-5 and TRBJ1-4, reads DAGVTQSPTHLIKTRGQQVTLRCSPISGHKSVSWYQQVLGQGPQFIFQYYEKEERGRGNFPDRFSARQFPNYSSELNVNALLLGDSALYLCASSLTASTNEKLFFGSGTQLSVL.

V is TRBV4-1 and J is TRBJ2-1; TRBD2 is a possible D gene (6 bases). Trimming removed 5 bases at V and 4 bases at J, with 6 bases between. The CDR3 is 12 residues long. Germline V gives CDR1 MGHRA, CDR2 YSYEKL. Written as DNA, the CDR3 is TGCGCCAGCAGCGGGACTTACAATGAGCAGTTCTTC. Residues: CASSGTYNEQFF.

The rearrangement joins TRBV5-4 to TRBJ2-7, with D possibly TRBD2 on 6 matching bases. Germline assignment: CDR1 SGHNT and CDR2 YYREEE (reference sequence). The CDR3 consists of 14 residues. Trimming took 4 bases from V and 6 from J, leaving 17 bases between them. This CDR3 reads CASSRDGGLVEQYF. The CDR3 DNA is TGTGCCAGCAGCCGGGATGGAGGGCTGGTCGAGCAGTACTTC.

The chain has TRBV2 and TRBJ1-1; 8 nucleotides line up with TRBD1. Germline V CDR1 and CDR2: SNHLY, FYNNEI. V gave up 2 bases and J gave up 3 bases; unmatched junction bases: 11. The CDR3 extends over 17 amino acids. The CDR3 spells CASSERGQGALDTEAFF. CDR3 coding DNA: TGTGCCAGCAGTGAAAGGGGCCAGGGGGCTTTGGACACTGAAGCTTTCTTT.

This clone turned up a few times. The rearrangement uses TRBV7-9 and TRBJ1-1, with 9 bases matching TRBD1. After removal of 5 bases from V and 7 bases from J, the junction contained 14 bases not matched to a gene. The CDR3 is made up of 16 amino acids. CDR1 and CDR2 (germline): SEHNR, FQNEAQ (reference sequence). For the CDR3, the DNA is TGTGCCAGCAGCCGCGGCCTACAGGGGGCGATGGTTGAAGCTTTCTTT. This codes for CASSRGLQGAMVEAFF.

The chain links TRBV27 to TRBJ1-1; D is undetermined. This CDR3 has 16 residues. The V and J ends lost 6 bases and 1 base respectively, with 18 bases between them. Germline V gene lookup returns CDR1 MNHEY and CDR2 SMNVEV (reference sequence). This CDR3 reads CASRPPSAPGNTEAFF. The CDR3 DNA is TGTGCCAGCAGACCCCCGTCGGCCCCAGGGAACACTGAAGCTTTCTTT.

The rearrangement joins TRBV7-9 to TRBJ2-4; TRBD1 might be the D (6 bases). The V gene lost 5 bases and the J gene lost 0 bases, with 14 bases spanning the gap. This CDR3 is built from 16 residues. CDR1 and CDR2 (germline): SEHNR, FQNEAQ (reference sequence). Here the CDR3 reads CASSPRTATAKNIQYF. CDR3 bases: TGTGCCAGCAGCCCACGGACAGCCACAGCCAAAAACATTCAGTACTTC.

The J gene is TRBJ2-1, the V gene TRBV15; D possibly uses TRBD1 or TRBD2 (5 bases each). Germline assignment: CDR1 LNHNV and CDR2 YYDKDF (reference sequence). Trimming took off 10 bases at V and 9 bases at J, with 13 bases between the two ends. The CDR3 is 11 residues long. CDR3: CASRGESEQFF. For the CDR3, the DNA is TGTGCCAGCAGAGGGGAAAGTGAGCAGTTCTTC.

This clone was seen only once. The chain couples TRBV5-8 to TRBJ1-1, with a tentative D call TRBD1 (5 bases). There are 16 residues in the CDR3. Germline V gene sequence: CDR1 SGHTS, CDR2 YDEGEE. Between the trimmed V and J ends, which lost 0 bases and 3 bases, there was a span of 15 bases. In DNA form, the CDR3 reads TGTGCCAGCAGCTTGGATGGGGCTGGGGGACACACTGAAGCTTTCTTT. It yields the protein CASSLDGAGGHTEAFF. Full variable domain (missing parts from reference TRBV5-8 and TRBJ1-1): EAGVTQSPTHLIKTRGQQATLRCSPISGHTSVYWYQQALGLGLQFLLWYDEGEERNRGNFPPRFSGRQFPNYSSELNVNALELEDSALYLCASSLDGAGGHTEAFFGQGTRLTVV.

The chain employs TRBV7-3 and TRBJ2-3; TRBD2 aligns across 13 bases. With 5 bases clipped from V and 7 bases from J, the junction kept 9 bases outside the gene matches. The CDR3 loop spans 16 amino acids. Germline CDR1 reads SGHTA; CDR2 reads FQGTGA. CDR3 region: CASSPSGLAGANTQYF. CDR3 DNA: TGTGCCAGCAGCCCGTCAGGACTAGCGGGGGCCAATACGCAGTATTTT.

This chain uses TRBV5-1 with TRBJ2-5, with D maybe TRBD1 (5 bases). Germline loops: CDR1 SGHRS, CDR2 YFSETQ. Trimming removed 0 bases at V and 5 bases at J, with 8 bases between. This CDR3 is 13 amino acids long. The CDR3 DNA follows: TGCGCCAGCAGCTTGGGCAGGGTCGAGACCCAGTACTTC. Translating gives CASSLGRVETQYF. The full variable domain, with the rest looked up from reference TRBV5-1 and TRBJ2-5, is KAGVTQTPRYLIKTRGQQVTLSCSPISGHRSVSWYQQTPGQGLQFLFEYFSETQRNKGNFPGRFSGRQFSNSRSEMNVSTLELGDSALYLCASSLGRVETQYFGPGTRLLVL.

The chain couples TRBV28 to TRBJ1-2, with TRBD1 identical over 7 bases. The length of the CDR3 is 18 residues. Germline values: CDR1 MDHEN, CDR2 SYDVKM. V shed 5 bases, J shed 5 bases, and the junction held 20 bases outside the gene matches. Here the CDR3 reads CASSQGPRQGKTLYGYTF. CDR3 DNA sequence: TGTGCCAGCAGTCAAGGGCCCAGACAGGGCAAGACGCTATATGGCTACACCTTC.

V usage is TRBV6-5 and J usage is TRBJ1-1; D ambiguous. CDR1 and CDR2 (germline): MNHEY, SVGAGI. The CDR3 has 13 amino acids. V lost 2 bases and J 0 bases, leaving 4 bases between the germline ends. CDR3 DNA sequence: TGTGCCAGCAGTTACCGCGTGAACACTGAAGCTTTCTTT. It is translated as CASSYRVNTEAFF.

The genes are TRBV4-2 and TRBJ2-2; 8 bases line up with TRBD2. The length of the CDR3 is 17 residues. Germline V gene sequence: CDR1 LGHNA, CDR2 YNFKEQ. V lost 0 bases and J lost 6; bases outside the gene matches: 9. Here the CDR3 DNA reads TGTGCCAGCAGCCAAGAGATGGGCGGGAGGACATCCGGGGAGCTGTTTTTT. Translating gives CASSQEMGGRTSGELFF.

The chain combines TRBV7-2 with TRBJ1-2; no definite D call. Trimming stripped 2 bases from V and 8 bases from J, with 15 bases between. Germline values: CDR1 SGHTA, CDR2 FQGNSA. This CDR3 is 14 amino acids long. The DNA for the CDR3 is TGTGCCAGCAGCTTACAGGATGTCGGCCGGGGCTACACCTTC. This encodes CASSLQDVGRGYTF.

The rearrangement links TRBV28 to TRBJ2-7, with TRBD2 matching over 13 bases. Germline V gene lookup returns CDR1 MDHEN and CDR2 SYDVKM. The CDR3 runs 18 residues. V shed 3 bases and J 3 bases; nucleotides not matched to a gene: 11. CDR3 region: CASSLKTSGGFGDYEQYF. The DNA for the CDR3 is TGTGCCAGCAGTTTGAAGACTAGCGGGGGGTTCGGCGACTACGAGCAGTACTTC.

This clone was detected only once. V and J are TRBV19 and TRBJ1-4; D is unresolved. The CDR3 totals 15 residues. Trimming took off 11 bases at V and 0 bases at J, with 16 bases between the two ends. CDR1 is LNHDA, CDR2 SQIVND, per germline (reference sequence). The CDR3 DNA reads TGTGCCGCTAGCCGGGCAGTTGCAACTAATGAAAAACTGTTTTTT. It specifies CAASRAVATNEKLFF. The variable domain in full, with the rest retrieved from reference TRBV19 and TRBJ1-4, is DGGITQSPKYLFRKEGQNVTLSCEQNLNHDAMYWYRQDPGQGLRLIYYSQIVNDFQKGDIAEGYSVSREKKESFPLTVTSAQKNPTAFYLCAASRAVATNEKLFFGSGTQLSVL.

This clone has more than one count but fewer than ten. V usage is TRBV11-2 and J usage is TRBJ1-2; D remains unclear. CDR1 is SGHAT and CDR2 is FQNNGV in the germline V gene. V lost 5 bases to trimming and J lost 3 bases, with 10 bases between them. The CDR3 totals 13 residues. The CDR3 is CASSPTDYYGYTF. In DNA form, the CDR3 reads TGTGCCAGCAGCCCGACGGATTACTATGGCTACACCTTC. The variable domain in full, with the rest retrieved from reference TRBV11-2 and TRBJ1-2, is EAGVAQSPRYKIIEKRQSVAFWCNPISGHATLYWYQQILGQGPKLLIQFQNNGVVDDSQLPKDRFSAERLKGVDSTLKIQPAKLEDSAVYLCASSPTDYYGYTFGSGTRLTVV.

The genes are TRBV11-2 and TRBJ2-2, with 7 bases identical to TRBD1. J lost 3 bases, V lost 4 bases, and 2 bases had no gene match. Germline CDR1 is SGHAT and CDR2 is FQNNGV. The CDR3 runs 14 residues. CDR3 nucleotides: TGTGCCAGCAGCTGGACAGGCTACACCGGGGAGCTGTTTTTT. Protein sequence: CASSWTGYTGELFF.

This chain joins TRBV28 and TRBJ2-4; D is possibly TRBD1 (5 bases). The CDR3 loop spans 15 amino acids. The V and J ends lost 2 bases and 2 bases respectively, with 10 bases between them. Germline V gene sequence: CDR1 MDHEN, CDR2 SYDVKM. The chain's CDR3 is CASSLDRVSKNIQYF. The CDR3 DNA reads as TGTGCCAGCAGTTTAGACAGAGTATCCAAAAACATTCAGTACTTC.

This sequence joins TRBV4-1 and TRBJ2-1; TRBD2 matches 8 bases. Trimming cost V 3 bases and J 4 bases; bases outside gene matches: 8. The germline CDR1 and CDR2 sequences are MGHRA and YSYEKL. CDR3 length equals 16 residues. The CDR3 spells CASSHVSGAPYNEQFF. Written as DNA, the CDR3 is TGCGCCAGCAGCCACGTTAGCGGGGCTCCTTACAATGAGCAGTTCTTC.

This clone occurred a few times. The rearrangement joins TRBV7-9 to TRBJ1-6; unclear D gene. The CDR3 contains 15 residues. V was clipped by 1 base and J by 8 bases, with 12 bases between them. Per germline, CDR1 SEHNR and CDR2 FQNEAQ (reference sequence). The chain's CDR3 is CASSLVAPEDSPLHF. The CDR3 bases are TGTGCCAGCAGCTTAGTTGCACCGGAGGATTCACCCCTCCACTTT. The full variable domain, rest sourced from reference TRBV7-9 and TRBJ1-6, is DTGVSQNPRHKITKRGQNVTFRCDPISEHNRLYWYRQTLGQGPEFLTYFQNEAQLEKSRLLSDRFSAERPKGSFSTLEIQRTEQGDSAMYLCASSLVAPEDSPLHFGNGTRLTVT.

The chain links TRBV10-2 to TRBJ2-7; D tentatively reads TRBD1 or TRBD2 (5 bases each). CDR1 WSHSY and CDR2 SAAADI come from the germline V gene. This CDR3 is 14 amino acids long. V was cut by 5 bases and J by 0 bases, with 11 bases left in between. As DNA, the CDR3 is TGCGCCAGCAGTTCGGGGACCCCCTCCTACGAGCAGTACTTC. Translating gives CASSSGTPSYEQYF.

The chain couples TRBV28 to TRBJ2-7, with 8 positions matching TRBD1. The germline V gene has CDR1 MDHEN and CDR2 SYDVKM. The CDR3 runs to 14 residues. Trimming cost V 6 bases and J 6 bases; bases outside gene matches: 10. CDR3 sequence: CASRPGQAFGEQYF. The DNA for the CDR3 is TGTGCCAGCAGACCGGGACAGGCGTTCGGCGAGCAGTACTTC.

This rearrangement joins TRBV9 to TRBJ2-2, with D hard to call. Per germline, CDR1 SGDLS and CDR2 YYNGEE. V was cut by 3 bases and J by 0 bases, with 15 bases left in between. The CDR3 has 17 residues. The CDR3, as DNA: TGTGCCAGCAGCGCCGCCCGAATGGCTCCGAACACCGGGGAGCTGTTTTTT. It encodes CASSAARMAPNTGELFF.